The 2 T cell receptor beta chains presented below share a single source sample, sequenced in a study of beta chain features in type 1 diabetes. All of the isolated RNA was reverse transcribed, so expressed TCRB transcripts were sequenced. Sequencing was performed with immunoSEQ multiplex PCR; in TCRdb, only in-frame clones are kept and a portion is missing. The sample records just over 150,000 clones, more than 9.5% being singletons. What was sequenced was central memory CD4+ T cells from blood. These receptors all come from a man between 18 and 35 years old in good health.

The rearrangement links TRBV6-5 to TRBJ2-2; tentatively, D is TRBD2 (5 bases). Trimming took 8 bases from V and 5 from J, leaving 12 bases between them. This CDR3 has 13 amino acids. The germline gives CDR1 MNHEY, CDR2 SVGAGI. DNA for the CDR3: TGTGCCAGCTGGCGGGTTCAAACCGGGGAGCTGTTTTTT. Residues: CASWRVQTGELFF.

The chain couples TRBV30 to TRBJ2-1; 9 bases agree with TRBD1. The V gene end was trimmed by 3 bases and the J gene end by 7 bases; junction bases not matched to a gene: 7. The germline V gene encodes CDR1 GTSNPN and CDR2 SVGIG (reference sequence). The CDR3 extends over 14 amino acids. The CDR3 nucleotides are TGTGCCTGGAGAGAGATTGGACAGGGGAATGAGCAGTTCTTC. The encoded protein is CAWREIGQGNEQFF. The full variable domain, in which reference TRBV30 and TRBJ2-1 provide the parts outside the CDR3, is SQTIHQWPATLVQPVGSPLSLECTVEGTSNPNLYWYRQAAGRGLQLLFYSVGIGQISSEVPQNLSASRPQDRQFILSSKKLLLSDSGFYLCAWREIGQGNEQFFGPGTRLTVL.